The 24 T cell receptor beta chains presented below share a single source sample, sequenced in a study of metastatic and nonmetastatic thyroid tumors. Prior to thyroid surgery, none of the patients had received any treatment. Using MiXCR, TCRdb reanalyzed the PCR reads. This table has about 25,000 clones, approximately 20% appearing once. The specimen was blood. Source of these receptors: a female donor with papillary thyroid cancer or a benign thyroid nodule (not recorded which). Some clones in this sample may be carry-over from other donors' samples.

This clone was observed at least ten times. The J gene is TRBJ1-1, the V gene TRBV19; D uncertain. This CDR3 has 15 residues. Germline V gives CDR1 LNHDA, CDR2 SQIVND (reference sequence). The V and J ends lost 2 bases and 7 bases respectively, with 17 bases between them. CDR3 sequence reads: CASSILRLKSVEAFF. As DNA, the CDR3 is TGTGCCAGTAGTATACTGAGGCTGAAAAGCGTTGAAGCTTTCTTT. The complete variable domain, with remaining parts taken from reference TRBV19 and TRBJ1-1, reads DGGITQSPKYLFRKEGQNVTLSCEQNLNHDAMYWYRQDPGQGLRLIYYSQIVNDFQKGDIAEGYSVSREKKESFPLTVTSAQKNPTAFYLCASSILRLKSVEAFFGQGTRLTVV.

The chain has TRBV20-1 and TRBJ2-4; TRBD1 is a possible D gene (6 bases). In germline, CDR1 is DFQATT, CDR2 SNEGSKA (reference sequence). Between the trimmed V and J ends, which lost 8 bases and 8 bases, there was a span of 19 bases. This CDR3 spans 13 amino acids. The CDR3 bases are TGCAGTCCCGAGGGGGTAGAAGGGGACATTCAGTACTTC. Encoded protein: CSPEGVEGDIQYF.

This clone was detected ten times or more. V and J are TRBV6-1 and TRBJ1-2, with 9 bases aligning to TRBD1. The germline V gene has CDR1 MNHNS and CDR2 SASEGT. V lost 5 bases to trimming and J lost 7 bases; unmatched junction nucleotides: 11. The CDR3 is 15 amino acids. In DNA, the CDR3 is TGTGCCAGCAGTACCACGGACAGGGGCGGAGGTGGCTACACCTTC. It yields the protein CASSTTDRGGGGYTF.

This clone counts as medium-sized. The J gene is TRBJ2-2, the V gene TRBV6-2 or TRBV6-3; D may be TRBD1 (5 bases). Trimming removed 6 bases at V and 8 bases at J, with 7 bases between. There are 11 residues in the CDR3. Germline assignment: CDR1 MNHEY and CDR2 SVGEGT. The CDR3 nucleotides read TGTGCCAGCAGCCGGACAGGGGAGCTGTTTTTT. Translation gives CASSRTGELFF.

In this sample, this clone turned up many times. This CDR3 is CASSSGRAGGWRSNQPQHF. CDR3 sequence (DNA): TGCGCCAGCAGCTCGGGTCGCGCAGGGGGCTGGAGGAGCAATCAGCCCCAGCATTTT. V and J are TRBV4-3 and TRBJ1-5; 8 bases are a match to TRBD1. There are 19 residues in the CDR3. Trimming at V came to 5 bases and at J to 1 base, leaving 16 bases not matched to a gene. From germline, CDR1 is LGHNA and CDR2 YSLEER.

The table lists this clone with many counts. The chain employs TRBV5-8 and TRBJ1-4; 8 bases agree with TRBD1. From germline, CDR1 is SGHTS and CDR2 YDEGEE. J lost 5 bases, V lost 5 bases, and 5 bases had no gene match. The CDR3 runs to 14 residues. The CDR3 protein is CASRKQGANEKLFF. The CDR3, as DNA: TGTGCCAGCAGGAAGCAGGGGGCGAATGAAAAACTGTTTTTT. Drawing the rest from reference TRBV5-8 and TRBJ1-4, the complete variable domain is EAGVTQSPTHLIKTRGQQATLRCSPISGHTSVYWYQQALGLGLQFLLWYDEGEERNRGNFPPRFSGRQFPNYSSELNVNALELEDSALYLCASRKQGANEKLFFGSGTQLSVL.

This clone was seen a handful of times. The chain links TRBV6-1 to TRBJ1-6, with 7 bases aligning to TRBD1. Per germline, CDR1 MNHNS and CDR2 SASEGT. V lost 5 bases to trimming and J lost 5 bases; unmatched junction nucleotides: 12. The CDR3 is 17 residues long. In DNA form, the CDR3 reads TGTGCCAGCAGTCCGACAGGGATTGATAGGAATAATTCACCCCTCCACTTT. Translation: CASSPTGIDRNNSPLHF.

This clone was counted a few times. J is TRBJ1-1 and V is TRBV6-4, with a tentative D call TRBD1 (6 bases). The CDR3 has 12 amino acids. V was trimmed by 11 bases and J by 3 bases, leaving 13 bases between them. Germline V gene sequence: CDR1 MRHNA, CDR2 SNTAGT. The CDR3 reads CAGRGGDTEAFF. The CDR3 coding sequence is TGTGCCGGACGAGGGGGGGACACTGAAGCTTTCTTT.

DNA for the CDR3: TGTGCCGCCCAGAGAAAGTGCTCACCCCTCCACTTT. Translating gives CAAQRKCSPLHF. The genes are TRBV10-3 and TRBJ1-6; D is ambiguous. This CDR3 contains 12 residues. CDR1 is ENHRY and CDR2 is SYGVKD in the germline V gene. The V end was cut by 11 bases, the J end by 10 bases, with 15 bases between.

The table lists this clone with many counts. This chain uses TRBV24-1 with TRBJ2-2; 13 bases map to TRBD2. J gave up 2 bases and V 5 bases, and 13 bases lay outside the gene matches. The germline V gene has CDR1 KGHDR and CDR2 SFDVKD. This CDR3 comprises 20 residues. The CDR3 region is CATSAYHSGLAGPNTGELFF. The CDR3 DNA is TGTGCCACCAGTGCCTATCACTCGGGACTAGCGGGGCCAAACACCGGGGAGCTGTTTTTT.

This clone was seen at least ten times. This chain joins TRBV5-1 and TRBJ2-1; D unclear. V was cut by 1 base and J by 4 bases, with 15 bases left in between. This CDR3 region has 16 residues. Germline CDR1 and CDR2: SGHRS and YFSETQ. This chain's CDR3 is CASSLSSSPSYNEQFF. Here the CDR3 DNA reads TGCGCCAGCAGCTTGTCTTCCTCTCCCTCGTACAATGAGCAGTTCTTC. Full variable domain (remainder filled in from reference TRBV5-1 and TRBJ2-1): KAGVTQTPRYLIKTRGQQVTLSCSPISGHRSVSWYQQTPGQGLQFLFEYFSETQRNKGNFPGRFSGRQFSNSRSEMNVSTLELGDSALYLCASSLSSSPSYNEQFFGPGTRLTVL.

This clone was observed many times. The gene calls are TRBV12-3 or TRBV12-4 and TRBJ1-5; D gene unclear. V was cut by 6 bases and J by 5 bases, with 14 bases left in between. The CDR3 sequence is 14 residues long. The CDR3 nucleotides read TGTGCCAGCAGGGCTCCCGGGGATGATCAGCCCCAGCATTTT. The encoded protein is CASRAPGDDQPQHF.

Ten or more counts support this clone. The V and J genes are TRBV28 and TRBJ1-4, with 9 bases aligning to TRBD1. The CDR3 covers 15 residues. Germline CDR1 reads MDHEN; CDR2 reads SYDVKM. V gave up 0 bases and J gave up 8 bases; unmatched junction bases: 4. CDR3 bases: TGTGCCAGCAGTTTATGGGGACAGGGAGGGGAAAAACTGTTTTTT. Protein: CASSLWGQGGEKLFF.

This clone has a count of ten or more. V and J are TRBV7-9 and TRBJ2-3, with D perhaps matching TRBD1 or TRBD2 (5 bases each). The CDR3 runs to 13 residues. V lost 5 bases to trimming and J lost 4 bases, with 10 bases between them. Germline V gives CDR1 SEHNR, CDR2 FQNEAQ (reference sequence). The CDR3 reads CASSPRGPDTQYF. The CDR3 bases are TGTGCCAGCAGCCCGAGGGGTCCAGATACGCAGTATTTT. Drawing the rest from reference TRBV7-9 and TRBJ2-3, the complete variable domain is DTGVSQNPRHKITKRGQNVTFRCDPISEHNRLYWYRQTLGQGPEFLTYFQNEAQLEKSRLLSDRFSAERPKGSFSTLEIQRTEQGDSAMYLCASSPRGPDTQYFGPGTRLTVL.

Worth noting for this clone: Given a much more abundant clone one base away, this may be a read error. This chain joins TRBV4-3 and TRBJ2-5, with 7 bases aligning to TRBD1. The V segment lost 1 base and the J segment 4 bases; nucleotides outside the gene matches: 6. Germline V lookup: CDR1 LGHNA, CDR2 YSLEER. The CDR3 loop spans 15 amino acids. Here the CDR3 reads CASSQAIGGLETQYF. Written as DNA, the CDR3 is TGCGCCAGCAGCCAAGCGATAGGGGGCCTAGAGACCCAGTACTTC.

The chain couples TRBV6-1 to TRBJ1-2; D may be TRBD1 (5 bases). This CDR3 is built from 11 residues. Trimming shortened V by 6 bases and J by 5 bases, and 7 bases separated the two germline ends. Per the germline V gene, CDR1 is MNHNS and CDR2 is SASEGT. This chain's CDR3 is CASRGEYGYTF. CDR3 bases: TGTGCCAGCAGGGGGGAATATGGCTACACCTTC.

In its sample, this clone was seen many times. The chain links TRBV24-1 to TRBJ1-1; D is unresolved. This CDR3 comprises 14 residues. Trimming removed 4 bases at V and 0 bases at J, with 8 bases between. Germline-derived CDR1 and CDR2 are KGHDR and SFDVKD. In DNA, the CDR3 is TGTGCCACCAGTGACTCCCTATTGAACACTGAAGCTTTCTTT. As protein: CATSDSLLNTEAFF.

This clone appeared many times. CDR3 residues: CASSSGQGGGYTF. CDR3 coding DNA: TGTGCCAGCAGCTCTGGACAGGGCGGTGGCTACACCTTC. The chain combines TRBV11-2 with TRBJ1-2; 8 nucleotides agree with TRBD1. The V gene end was trimmed by 4 bases and the J gene end by 7 bases; junction bases not matched to a gene: 5. The germline V gene encodes CDR1 SGHAT and CDR2 FQNNGV. CDR3 length: 13 residues.

The count of this clone is one. The chain uses TRBV20-1 and TRBJ2-5; 11 positions agree with TRBD2. The trim removed 4 bases at V and 3 bases at J, leaving 1 base unmatched. The germline V gene has CDR1 DFQATT and CDR2 SNEGSKA (reference sequence). The CDR3 covers 13 residues. The CDR3 sequence: CSAKTSGEETQYF. CDR3 coding DNA: TGCAGTGCTAAGACTAGCGGGGAAGAGACCCAGTACTTC.

This chain connects TRBV27 to TRBJ2-1, with 11 bases matching TRBD2. This CDR3 spans 20 amino acids. The germline V gene encodes CDR1 MNHEY and CDR2 SMNVEV (reference sequence). Losses at the gene ends were 0 bases for V and 7 bases for J; bases not matched to a gene: 17. CDR3 loop: CASSLSRWLAGGPCSNEQFF. In DNA form, the CDR3 reads TGTGCCAGCAGTTTATCGCGGTGGCTAGCGGGAGGTCCGTGTAGTAATGAGCAGTTCTTC.

In regard to this clone: One end of the junction fails to match germline, which may point to a read error. The rearrangement joins TRBV19 to TRBJ2-7, with unresolved D. The CDR3 is 13 residues long. CDR1 LNHDA and CDR2 SQIVND come from the germline V gene (reference sequence). This chain's CDR3 is CANSVQIFYEQYF. The CDR3 nucleotides read TGTGCCAATAGTGTGCAGATCTTTTACGAGCAGTACTTC.

This clone was counted at least ten times. The CDR3 loop is CASSFLSGVWGDTQYF. In DNA, the CDR3 is TGTGCCAGCAGTTTCTTATCGGGGGTCTGGGGTGATACGCAGTATTTT. The chain couples TRBV28 to TRBJ2-3; TRBD2 might be the D (6 bases). V was clipped by 3 bases and J by 6 bases, with 19 bases between them. The CDR3 runs to 16 residues. Germline values: CDR1 MDHEN, CDR2 SYDVKM.

This clone came up a few times. The gene calls are TRBV27 and TRBJ2-7; TRBD1 or TRBD2 may be the D gene (5 bases each). CDR3 length: 14 amino acids. V was shortened by 5 bases and J by 5 bases, with 16 bases between the two germline ends. The V gene's germline CDR1 is MNHEY and CDR2 SMNVEV (reference sequence). In DNA form, the CDR3 reads TGTGCCAGCAGTACCGTCGGGGTGGGACACGAGCAGTACTTC. Translation gives CASSTVGVGHEQYF.

This clone is medium-sized. CDR3 region: CSARSDRDRGAYEQYF. The CDR3 DNA follows: TGCAGTGCTAGATCCGACCGGGACAGGGGGGCCTACGAGCAGTACTTC. The genes are TRBV20-1 and TRBJ2-7, with TRBD1 matching 11 bases. The CDR3 length is 16 residues. Germline V gene sequence: CDR1 DFQATT, CDR2 SNEGSKA (reference sequence). Trimming at V came to 2 bases and at J to 2 bases, leaving 8 bases not matched to a gene.